A selection of T cell receptor beta chains follows, all from one sample in a study of shared clonotypes between healthy human individuals. TCRdb's table, derived via immunoSEQ multiplex PCR, lists solely in-frame clones and lacks some. Here the sample spans 2 million to 2.5 million clones, more than 80% being singletons. Input material: naive CD4+ T cells from PBMCs. The receptors shown here come from a man aged 18 to 30 in good health. Some clones in this sample may be carry-over from other donors' samples. Each CDR3 is given with its conserved first and last residue. The order of the fields is clone size, D gene, V gene, J gene, CDR3 protein, CDR3 DNA. A D gene is named only where the DNA matches it firmly. Clone size is not always given. Where it is, it says once, few, many or a class for expanded clones.

size: -
D: -
V: TRBV5-1
J: TRBJ1-3
CDR3: CASSLGALSGNTIYF
DNA: TGCGCCAGCAGCTTGGGGGCACTCTCTGGAAACACCATATATTTT

size: -
D: -
V: TRBV5-1
J: TRBJ2-1
CDR3: CASSLARGGSYNEQFF
DNA: TGCGCCAGCAGCTTGGCCAGGGGAGGCTCCTACAATGAGCAGTTCTTC

size: -
D: -
V: TRBV5-6
J: TRBJ1-3
CDR3: CASSLGPSRRTFGNTIYF
DNA: TGTGCCAGCAGCTTGGGACCCTCCAGGAGGACGTTTGGAAACACCATATATTTT

size: -
D: -
V: TRBV18
J: TRBJ2-6
CDR3: CASSPQGSGANVLTF
DNA: TGTGCCAGCTCACCTCAGGGCTCTGGGGCCAACGTCCTGACTTTC

size: -
D: -
V: TRBV11-2
J: TRBJ2-2
CDR3: CASSLDPSRVNFTGELFF
DNA: TGTGCCAGCAGCTTAGATCCCAGCAGGGTAAATTTCACCGGGGAGCTGTTTTTT

size: -
D: -
V: TRBV5-1
J: TRBJ2-3
CDR3: CASSLDSGTGLGYF
DNA: TGCGCCAGCAGCTTGGATTCCGGGACCGGGTTAGGGTATTTT

size: -
D: TRBD1
V: TRBV29-1
J: TRBJ2-2
CDR3: CSAKPGQGLNTGELFF
DNA: TGCAGCGCAAAACCGGGACAGGGGCTGAACACCGGGGAGCTGTTTTTT

size: -
D: -
V: TRBV18
J: TRBJ1-4
CDR3: CASSPLARNEKLFF
DNA: TGTGCCAGCTCACCACTCGCGAGGAATGAAAAACTGTTTTTT

size: -
D: -
V: TRBV19
J: TRBJ1-1
CDR3: CASSIGRQGFEAFF
DNA: TGTGCCAGTAGTATAGGCCGGCAGGGCTTTGAAGCTTTCTTT

size: -
D: TRBD2
V: TRBV2
J: TRBJ2-3
CDR3: CASGTSGRARVDTQYF
DNA: TGTGCCAGCGGGACTAGCGGGAGGGCCAGAGTGGATACGCAGTATTTT

size: -
D: TRBD2
V: TRBV5-6
J: TRBJ2-5
CDR3: CASSLGRGRVETQYF
DNA: TGTGCCAGCAGCCTGGGACGCGGGAGGGTGGAGACCCAGTACTTC

size: once
D: -
V: TRBV28
J: TRBJ1-1
CDR3: CATRGGGLSGEAFF
DNA: TGTGCCACCCGAGGGGGGGGGCTGTCAGGTGAAGCTTTCTTT

size: -
D: -
V: TRBV19
J: TRBJ1-5
CDR3: CASSIGTGLQPQHF
DNA: TGTGCCAGTAGTATTGGTACAGGGTTGCAGCCCCAGCATTTT

size: -
D: -
V: TRBV9
J: TRBJ2-1
CDR3: CASSVASLGRGEQFF
DNA: TGTGCCAGCAGCGTAGCATCCCTGGGCAGGGGTGAACAGTTCTTC

size: -
D: -
V: TRBV6-5
J: TRBJ1-1
CDR3: CASSRVGGNTEAFF
DNA: TGTGCCAGCAGCCGGGTGGGGGGGAACACTGAAGCTTTCTTT

size: -
D: -
V: TRBV4-1
J: TRBJ2-5
CDR3: CASSQDRETQYF
DNA: TGCGCCAGCAGCCAAGATAGAGAGACCCAGTACTTC

size: -
D: -
V: TRBV2
J: TRBJ1-1
CDR3: CASSEPRLRNTEAFF
DNA: TGTGCCAGCAGTGAACCCAGACTCAGGAACACTGAAGCTTTCTTT

size: -
D: -
V: TRBV6-1
J: TRBJ1-2
CDR3: CASSELRQGRGNYGYTF
DNA: TGTGCCAGCAGTGAACTAAGGCAGGGGCGAGGGAACTATGGCTACACCTTC

size: once
D: -
V: TRBV28
J: TRBJ1-1
CDR3: CASRGNGNTEAFF
DNA: TGTGCCAGCCGGGGTAACGGAAACACTGAAGCTTTCTTT

size: -
D: -
V: TRBV28
J: TRBJ2-1
CDR3: CASNPWGHDNEQFF
DNA: TGTGCCAGCAACCCCTGGGGTCACGACAATGAGCAGTTCTTC

size: -
D: -
V: TRBV7-2
J: TRBJ2-7
CDR3: CASSLDPGGSYEQYF
DNA: TGTGCCAGCAGCTTAGACCCCGGGGGCTCCTACGAGCAGTACTTC

size: -
D: -
V: TRBV28
J: TRBJ2-7
CDR3: CASTENGRLAEQYF
DNA: TGTGCCAGCACCGAAAACGGACGTCTCGCCGAGCAGTACTTC

size: -
D: -
V: TRBV4-1
J: TRBJ1-5
CDR3: CASSQEYSGQPQHF
DNA: TGCGCCAGCAGCCAAGAGTATTCGGGTCAGCCCCAGCATTTT

size: -
D: -
V: TRBV28
J: TRBJ1-1
CDR3: CASRPAAGWGTEAFF
DNA: TGTGCCAGCAGGCCGGCAGCAGGGTGGGGCACTGAAGCTTTCTTT

size: -
D: TRBD1
V: TRBV28
J: TRBJ1-2
CDR3: CASRQGAHGYTF
DNA: TGTGCCAGCAGACAGGGGGCTCATGGCTACACCTTC

size: -
D: -
V: TRBV5-5
J: TRBJ1-2
CDR3: CASSSRGGVYTF
DNA: TGTGCCAGCAGCTCCCGGGGGGGAGTCTACACCTTC

size: -
D: TRBD1
V: TRBV19
J: TRBJ2-1
CDR3: CASTKQGIRYNEQFF
DNA: TGTGCCAGTACTAAACAGGGGATACGCTACAATGAGCAGTTCTTC

size: -
D: -
V: TRBV5-1
J: TRBJ1-1
CDR3: CASTSRGNTEAFF
DNA: TGCGCCAGCACCTCTAGGGGGAACACTGAAGCTTTCTTT

size: -
D: -
V: TRBV6-5
J: TRBJ1-1
CDR3: CASSYDSKRTEAFF
DNA: TGTGCCAGCAGTTACGACAGCAAACGCACTGAAGCTTTCTTT

size: -
D: TRBD1
V: TRBV28
J: TRBJ2-5
CDR3: CASGRGQETQYF
DNA: TGTGCCAGCGGCAGGGGGCAAGAGACCCAGTACTTC

size: -
D: -
V: TRBV28
J: TRBJ1-2
CDR3: CASSSPGRVDYGYTF
DNA: TGTGCCAGCAGTTCCCCCGGCAGGGTGGACTATGGCTACACCTTC

size: -
D: -
V: TRBV5-6
J: TRBJ2-6
CDR3: CASSLDPSGANVLTF
DNA: TGTGCCAGCAGCTTGGATCCCTCTGGGGCCAACGTCCTGACTTTC

size: -
D: TRBD2
V: TRBV9
J: TRBJ2-1
CDR3: CASSVGLAVSYNEQFF
DNA: TGTGCCAGTAGCGTAGGACTAGCGGTGTCCTACAATGAGCAGTTCTTC

size: -
D: TRBD2
V: TRBV7-9
J: TRBJ2-7
CDR3: CASSLVVASGAYEQYF
DNA: TGTGCCAGCAGCTTAGTCGTGGCTAGCGGGGCCTACGAGCAGTACTTC

size: -
D: TRBD2
V: TRBV28
J: TRBJ2-7
CDR3: CASSLYAGAGEQYF
DNA: TGTGCCAGCAGTTTATACGCGGGAGCGGGCGAGCAGTACTTC

size: few
D: -
V: TRBV5-1
J: TRBJ1-1
CDR3: CASSLATEAFF
DNA: TGCGCCAGCAGCTTAGCCACTGAAGCTTTCTTT

size: -
D: TRBD1
V: TRBV4-3
J: TRBJ2-4
CDR3: CASSQETGGTKNIQYF
DNA: TGCGCCAGCAGCCAAGAGACAGGGGGCACCAAAAACATTCAGTACTTC

size: -
D: TRBD2
V: TRBV7-2
J: TRBJ2-5
CDR3: CASSFRLAGGLRETQYF
DNA: TGTGCCAGCAGCTTTCGACTAGCGGGAGGGCTGAGGGAGACCCAGTACTTC

size: -
D: -
V: TRBV18
J: TRBJ2-3
CDR3: CASSPGGSTDTQYF
DNA: TGTGCCAGCTCACCAGGCGGGAGCACAGATACGCAGTATTTT

size: -
D: -
V: TRBV5-4
J: TRBJ2-2
CDR3: CASRLQGNTGELFF
DNA: TGTGCCAGCAGGCTACAGGGGAACACCGGGGAGCTGTTTTTT

size: -
D: -
V: TRBV28
J: TRBJ2-5
CDR3: CASSRADRAQETQYF
DNA: TGTGCCAGCAGTCGAGCGGACAGAGCTCAAGAGACCCAGTACTTC

size: -
D: -
V: TRBV27
J: TRBJ2-5
CDR3: CASSNRRGETQYF
DNA: TGTGCCAGCAGTAATCGTCGGGGGGAGACCCAGTACTTC

size: -
D: TRBD2
V: TRBV29-1
J: TRBJ2-3
CDR3: CSGSGAGGSTNTQYF
DNA: TGCAGCGGAAGTGGGGCGGGAGGAAGCACGAATACGCAGTATTTT

size: -
D: TRBD1
V: TRBV2
J: TRBJ1-1
CDR3: CASTPERDREAFF
DNA: TGTGCCAGCACACCTGAACGGGACAGGGAGGCTTTCTTT

size: -
D: -
V: TRBV6-5
J: TRBJ2-1
CDR3: CASGPPSYNEQFF
DNA: TGTGCCAGCGGTCCTCCTTCCTACAATGAGCAGTTCTTC

size: -
D: TRBD1
V: TRBV11-3
J: TRBJ1-5
CDR3: CASSFRDRDFTPQHF
DNA: TGTGCCAGCAGCTTCCGGGACAGGGATTTCACGCCCCAGCATTTT

size: -
D: -
V: TRBV30
J: TRBJ2-7
CDR3: CAWSALPGPLYEQYF
DNA: TGTGCCTGGAGTGCGCTTCCGGGACCGCTATACGAGCAGTACTTC

size: -
D: TRBD1
V: TRBV4-1
J: TRBJ2-6
CDR3: CASSQKGQGAVGANVLTF
DNA: TGCGCCAGCAGCCAGAAGGGACAGGGGGCGGTCGGGGCCAACGTCCTGACTTTC

size: -
D: -
V: TRBV7-2
J: TRBJ1-2
CDR3: CASSLQGSFGYTF
DNA: TGTGCCAGCAGCTTGCAGGGGAGTTTCGGCTACACCTTC

size: -
D: -
V: TRBV5-6
J: TRBJ2-7
CDR3: CASSYLGRSATEQYF
DNA: TGTGCCAGCAGCTACCTGGGCCGTTCTGCGACCGAGCAGTACTTC

size: -
D: -
V: TRBV9
J: TRBJ1-5
CDR3: CGWGQPQHF
DNA: TGTGGGTGGGGTCAGCCCCAGCATTTT

size: -
D: -
V: TRBV5-1
J: TRBJ2-5
CDR3: CASSSTTQETQYF
DNA: TGCGCCAGCAGCTCCACGACGCAAGAGACCCAGTACTTC

size: -
D: -
V: TRBV18
J: TRBJ1-1
CDR3: CASSPPGLPNTEAFF
DNA: TGTGCCAGCTCCCCCCCCGGACTTCCGAACACTGAAGCTTTCTTT

size: -
D: -
V: TRBV4-1
J: TRBJ1-3
CDR3: CASSQDRNTIYF
DNA: TGCGCCAGCAGCCAAGATCGAAACACCATATATTTT

size: -
D: TRBD1
V: TRBV18
J: TRBJ1-1
CDR3: CASSPEGFRGQDTEAFF
DNA: TGTGCCAGCTCCCCGGAGGGATTCAGGGGGCAGGACACTGAAGCTTTCTTT

size: few
D: -
V: TRBV6-1
J: TRBJ1-1
CDR3: CASSELNTEAFF
DNA: TGTGCCAGCAGTGAACTGAACACTGAAGCTTTCTTT

size: -
D: -
V: TRBV15
J: TRBJ2-2
CDR3: CATSRGDLELFF
DNA: TGTGCCACCAGCAGAGGGGACCTTGAGCTGTTTTTT

size: -
D: TRBD1
V: TRBV2
J: TRBJ1-5
CDR3: CASTTGQSNQPQHF
DNA: TGTGCCAGCACCACGGGACAGAGCAATCAGCCCCAGCATTTT

size: -
D: TRBD1
V: TRBV19
J: TRBJ1-3
CDR3: CASSVGQGTGNTIYF
DNA: TGTGCCAGTAGTGTCGGACAGGGGACTGGAAACACCATATATTTT

size: once
D: -
V: TRBV6-6
J: TRBJ1-3
CDR3: CASTNSDSGNTIYF
DNA: TGTGCCAGCACCAACAGCGACTCTGGAAACACCATATATTTT